These 19 T cell receptor beta chains originate from one sample sequenced in a study of regulatory T cells in long-lasting Graves disease. Specified time point: persistent/refractory GD, antithyroid drugs over 5 years with positive TRAb. PBMC-derived RNA was used for the TCR library. iRepertoire HTBI primers and Arm-PCR of CDR3 regions built TCR beta libraries. TCRdb fed the multiplex PCR reads into MiXCR, producing one record per CDR3 protein. The sample lists some 450,000 distinct CDR3 sequences; roughly a quarter were seen once. This specimen was peripheral blood mononuclear cells (PBMCs), taken when the disease was refractory, from a patient treated with antithyroid drugs. The receptor source for this set is a female donor with Graves disease.

This clonotype was picked up many times. The chain is built from TRBV2 and TRBJ2-2; 12 nucleotides match TRBD2. Germline-derived CDR1 and CDR2 are SNHLY and FYNNEI. J lost 5 bases, V lost 8 bases, and 3 bases had no gene match. The CDR3 runs 14 residues. Here the CDR3 DNA reads TGTGCCAGCCCAGGACTAGCGGGAACCGGGGAGCTGTTTTTT. Protein product: CASPGLAGTGELFF. Full variable domain (rest looked up from reference TRBV2 and TRBJ2-2): EPEVTQTPSHQVTQMGQEVILRCVPISNHLYFYWYRQILGQKVEFLVSFYNNEISEKSEIFDDQFSVERPDGSNFTLKIRSTKLEDSAMYFCASPGLAGTGELFFGEGSRLTVL.

V is TRBV9 and J is TRBJ1-6; perhaps TRBD1 as D (6 bases). The CDR3 spans 15 residues. Germline V gene data show CDR1 as SGDLS and CDR2 as YYNGEE. Deletions cut 3 bases from V and 7 bases from J, with 14 bases between. The CDR3 DNA follows: TGTGCCAGCAGCGAAGGGGGTAGTCACAATTCACCCCTCCACTTT. It codes for CASSEGGSHNSPLHF.

A single count supports this clonotype. The chain couples TRBV5-5 to TRBJ2-1, with 7 bases lining up with TRBD2. Trimming took 3 bases from V and 6 from J; bases not matched to a gene: 3. Per the germline V gene, CDR1 is SGHKS and CDR2 is YYEKEE (reference sequence). The CDR3 is 13 amino acids. As DNA, the CDR3 is TGTGCCAGCAGCTCGCCGGGGGGCAATGAGCAGTTCTTC. Encoded protein: CASSSPGGNEQFF.

V is TRBV20-1 and J is TRBJ2-7, with TRBD2 identical over 7 bases. CDR1 and CDR2 (germline): DFQATT, SNEGSKA (reference sequence). This CDR3 region has 14 residues. Here the CDR3 DNA reads TGCAAGTGCTCGGGGACTACCGGTTCCTACGAGCAGTACTTC. It yields the protein CKCSGTTGSYEQYF.

This rearrangement joins TRBV11-2 to TRBJ2-2, with 8 bases fitting TRBD1. The germline V gene encodes CDR1 SGHAT and CDR2 FQNNGV. After removal of 5 bases from V and 7 bases from J, the junction contained 12 bases not matched to a gene. The CDR3 runs to 16 residues. The CDR3 loop is CASSRGAGTGDGELFF. The CDR3 DNA reads as TGTGCCAGCAGCCGAGGCGCCGGGACAGGAGACGGGGAGCTGTTTTTT.

The CDR3 nucleotides read TGTGCCAGTAAGGACCAGGGAAGAAGGAGCAATCAGCCCCAGCATTTT. This gives the protein CASKDQGRRSNQPQHF. The V and J genes are TRBV19 and TRBJ1-5, with TRBD1 as a possible D gene (5 bases). Germline CDR1 is LNHDA and CDR2 is SQIVND (reference sequence). V lost 7 bases to trimming and J lost 1 base, with 17 bases between them. This CDR3 comprises 16 residues.

The chain uses TRBV20-1 and TRBJ2-7; TRBD1 aligns across 7 bases. Looked up from germline, CDR1 is DFQATT and CDR2 is SNEGSKA (reference sequence). J was trimmed by 3 bases and V by 5 bases; bases with no gene match: 13. The CDR3 sequence is 15 residues long. The CDR3: CSAPEKGGSFYEQYF. The CDR3 DNA reads as TGCAGTGCTCCTGAAAAAGGGGGCAGTTTCTACGAGCAGTACTTC.

On this clonotype: Being one base from a much bigger clone, this may be a read error. The chain is built from TRBV7-9 and TRBJ1-1, with 7 positions matching TRBD1. CDR3 size: 13 residues. The V gene's germline CDR1 is SEHNR and CDR2 FQNEAQ (reference sequence). CDR3 amino acids: CAGSLDRATEAFF. DNA of the CDR3: TGTGCCGGCAGCTTAGACAGGGCCACTGAAGCTTTCTTT.

In this sample, this clonotype turned up many times. The rearrangement links TRBV11-1 to TRBJ2-5, with TRBD1 matching over 7 bases. The ends lost 3 bases at V and 4 bases at J; junction bases unmatched: 5. Germline assignment: CDR1 SGHAT and CDR2 FQDESV (reference sequence). This CDR3 contains 14 residues. The CDR3 protein is CASSLRGLGETQYF. The CDR3 coding sequence is TGTGCCAGCAGCTTGAGGGGGCTAGGAGAGACCCAGTACTTC.

With regard to this clonotype: A far larger clone is off by one base, so a read error is likely. The chain is built from TRBV6-2 or TRBV6-3 and TRBJ2-5; possibly TRBD1 for D (5 bases). This CDR3 has 15 amino acids. Germline V gives CDR1 MNHEY, CDR2 SVGEGT. CDR3 residues: CASSYALGQKEAQYF. The CDR3 bases are TGTGCCAGCAGTTACGCCCTAGGACAAAAAGAGGCCCAGTACTTC.

The sample holds many counts of this clonotype. V is TRBV12-3 or TRBV12-4 and J is TRBJ1-1, with 7 bases fitting TRBD1. The trim removed 5 bases at V and 0 bases at J, leaving 0 bases unmatched. The CDR3 spans 13 residues. The CDR3 sequence: CASSTGVNTEAFF. DNA for the CDR3: TGTGCCAGCAGTACAGGGGTGAACACTGAAGCTTTCTTT.

The V gene is TRBV6-5, the J gene TRBJ1-5, with D unclear. Germline CDR1 is MNHEY and CDR2 is SVGAGI. Between the trimmed V and J ends, which lost 0 bases and 4 bases, there was a span of 10 bases. There are 15 residues in the CDR3. This CDR3 reads CASSYSAFGNQPQHF. CDR3 sequence (DNA): TGTGCCAGCAGTTACTCTGCGTTTGGGAATCAGCCCCAGCATTTT.

This clonotype has more than one count but fewer than ten. The genes are TRBV28 and TRBJ2-6; D gene ambiguous. The CDR3 extends over 16 amino acids. Germline loops: CDR1 MDHEN, CDR2 SYDVKM. Between the trimmed V and J ends, which lost 3 bases and 1 base, there was a span of 10 bases. CDR3 in DNA: TGTGCCAGCAGTTTCTTTGGCCCTTCTGGGGCCAACGTCCTGACTTTC. Amino acids: CASSFFGPSGANVLTF. Using reference TRBV28 and TRBJ2-6 for the parts outside the CDR3, the full variable domain is DVKVTQSSRYLVKRTGEKVFLECVQDMDHENMFWYRQDPGLGLRLIYFSYDVKMKEKGDIPEGYSVSREKKERFSLILESASTNQTSMYLCASSFFGPSGANVLTFGAGSRLTVL.

This clonotype has ten or more counts. The gene calls are TRBV5-5 and TRBJ2-7; D may be TRBD1 or TRBD2 (5 bases each). In germline, CDR1 is SGHKS, CDR2 YYEKEE (reference sequence). Trimming stripped 4 bases from V and 3 bases from J, with 14 bases between. The CDR3 loop spans 14 amino acids. The CDR3 protein is CASSIRDRHYEQYF. CDR3 coding DNA: TGTGCCAGCAGCATACGGGACCGACACTACGAGCAGTACTTC.

As concerns this clonotype: A clone one base away is much larger, so this may be a read error. The chain carries TRBV28 and TRBJ2-7, with a weak D call TRBD2 (6 bases). Trimming removed 5 bases at V and 4 bases at J, with 18 bases between. From germline, CDR1 is MDHEN and CDR2 SYDVKM. The CDR3 contains 15 residues. For the CDR3, the DNA is TGTGCCAGCAGTGCCCTCGTTGCGGGGCGTTACGAGCAGTACTTC. This gives the protein CASSALVAGRYEQYF.

This rearrangement joins TRBV4-1 to TRBJ2-7, with D perhaps being TRBD1 or TRBD2 (5 bases each). V lost 2 bases, J lost 0 bases, and 14 bases lay in between. Per the germline V gene, CDR1 is MGHRA and CDR2 is YSYEKL. There are 16 residues in the CDR3. The CDR3 spells CASSQPGRSSSYEQYF. CDR3 nucleotides: TGCGCCAGCAGCCAACCGGGACGTAGTAGCTCCTACGAGCAGTACTTC.

The gene calls are TRBV5-1 and TRBJ2-3; 7 nucleotides match TRBD2. Trimming cost V 4 bases and J 2 bases; bases outside gene matches: 7. The CDR3 is 15 amino acids. Germline CDR1 is SGHRS and CDR2 is YFSETQ. DNA of the CDR3: TGCGCCAGCAGCCGGGCGGGAGAGACCACAGATACGCAGTATTTT. This sequence encodes CASSRAGETTDTQYF.

This clonotype was counted many times. The chain uses TRBV5-1 and TRBJ2-7; the match to TRBD2 covers 7 bases. V shed 0 bases, J shed 8 bases, and the junction held 11 bases outside the gene matches. The CDR3 loop spans 15 amino acids. Germline loops: CDR1 SGHRS, CDR2 YFSETQ. DNA of the CDR3: TGCGCCAGCAGCTTGGAGGTGGGACTAACTTCGAAGCAGTACTTC. Residues: CASSLEVGLTSKQYF. The variable domain in full, completed from reference TRBV5-1 and TRBJ2-7, reads KAGVTQTPRYLIKTRGQQVTLSCSPISGHRSVSWYQQTPGQGLQFLFEYFSETQRNKGNFPGRFSGRQFSNSRSEMNVSTLELGDSALYLCASSLEVGLTSKQYFGPGTRLTVT.

This clonotype was seen more than once but under ten times. V gene TRBV20-1 combines with J gene TRBJ2-7; the D is unclear. The CDR3 runs 14 residues. In germline, CDR1 is DFQATT, CDR2 SNEGSKA (reference sequence). V gave up 0 bases and J gave up 6 bases, with 15 bases separating them. As DNA, the CDR3 is TGCAGTGCTAGAGACCGCGCCGGCTTGGGCGAGCAGTACTTC. Translation: CSARDRAGLGEQYF.